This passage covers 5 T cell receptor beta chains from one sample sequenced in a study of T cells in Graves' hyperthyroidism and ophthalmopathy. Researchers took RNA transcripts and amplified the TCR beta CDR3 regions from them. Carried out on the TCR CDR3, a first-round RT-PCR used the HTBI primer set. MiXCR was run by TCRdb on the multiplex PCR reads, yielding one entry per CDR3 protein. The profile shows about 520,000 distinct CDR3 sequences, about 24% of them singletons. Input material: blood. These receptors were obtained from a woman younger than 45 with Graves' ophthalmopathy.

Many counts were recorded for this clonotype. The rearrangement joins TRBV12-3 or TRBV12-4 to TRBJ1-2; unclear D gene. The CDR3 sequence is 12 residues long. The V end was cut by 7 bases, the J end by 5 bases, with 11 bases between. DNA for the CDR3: TGTGCCAGCACCTACACAGAGTATGGCTACACCTTC. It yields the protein CASTYTEYGYTF.

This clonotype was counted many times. For the CDR3, the DNA is TGTGCCAGCAGCTTAGTGGGGGGGGGCCAAGGCTACACCTTC. Its translation: CASSLVGGGQGYTF. This chain joins TRBV7-8 and TRBJ1-2, with TRBD1 as a possible D gene (6 bases). The CDR3 is made up of 14 amino acids. Between the trimmed V and J ends, which lost 1 base and 8 bases, there was a span of 14 bases. The germline gives CDR1 SGHVS, CDR2 FQNEAQ.

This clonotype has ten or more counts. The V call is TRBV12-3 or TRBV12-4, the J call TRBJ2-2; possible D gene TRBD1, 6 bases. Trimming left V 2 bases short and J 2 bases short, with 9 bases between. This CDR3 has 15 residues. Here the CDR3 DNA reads TGTGCCAGCAGTTTAACAGGGACAAACACCGGGGAGCTGTTTTTT. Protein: CASSLTGTNTGELFF.

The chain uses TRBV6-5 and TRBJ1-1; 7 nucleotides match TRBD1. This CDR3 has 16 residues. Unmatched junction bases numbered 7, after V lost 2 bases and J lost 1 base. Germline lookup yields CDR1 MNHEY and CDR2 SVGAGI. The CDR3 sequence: CASSYDTGVENTEAFF. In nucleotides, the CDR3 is TGTGCCAGCAGTTACGATACAGGGGTTGAGAACACTGAAGCTTTCTTT.

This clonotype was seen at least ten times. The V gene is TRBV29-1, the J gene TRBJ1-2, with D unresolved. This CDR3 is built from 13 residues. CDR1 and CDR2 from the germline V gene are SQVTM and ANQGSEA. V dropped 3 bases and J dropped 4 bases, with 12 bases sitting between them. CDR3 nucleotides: TGCAGCGTTGAGGCGGGGAAAGGCTATGGCTACACCTTC. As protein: CSVEAGKGYGYTF.